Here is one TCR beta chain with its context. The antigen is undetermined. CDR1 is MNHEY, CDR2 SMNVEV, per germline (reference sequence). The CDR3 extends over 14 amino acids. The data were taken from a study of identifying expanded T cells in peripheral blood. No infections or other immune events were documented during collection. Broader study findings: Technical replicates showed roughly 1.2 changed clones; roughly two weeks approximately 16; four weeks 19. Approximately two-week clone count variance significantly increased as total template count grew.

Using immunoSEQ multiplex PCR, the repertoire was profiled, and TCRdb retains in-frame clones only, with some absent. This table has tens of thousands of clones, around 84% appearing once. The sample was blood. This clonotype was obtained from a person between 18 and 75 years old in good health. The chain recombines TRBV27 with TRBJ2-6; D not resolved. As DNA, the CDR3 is TGTCAGACAAAGGCAGATACTGGGGCCAACGTCCTGACTTTC. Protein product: CQTKADTGANVLTF.